The sequence of this TCR beta chain was determined in a study of T cell clonality in common variable immunodeficiency (dated by TCRdb to about 2015). Study-wide conclusions, independent of this receptor: Fewer deletions and N-nucleotide insertions were reportedly observed in CVID TCRbeta sequences, and highly modified clones with 13 or more V deletions were reportedly absent from CVID TCRbeta sequences. Fewer TCRbeta clones were shared among CVID subjects than among healthy controls (p < 0.0001). According to the authors, figuring out what caused the increased clonality in CVID would require sequencing the repertoires of T cell subpopulations. Correlations between repertoire features and clinical complications were limited by patient heterogeneity within the CVID cohort. TCRbeta clonality was higher in CVID subjects than in healthy controls (t-test p = 0.018), and the increase was most characteristic of about a third of subjects. Even though DNA input was equal, the average per sample came to about 81,820 unique sequences for controls compared with about 30,000 for CVID samples.

Many counts were recorded for this clone. Its antigen is not yet known. The read terminates 3 residues ahead of where the CDR3 ends, so the germline J gene completes it. The germline V gene (reference sequence) supplies CDR1 LNHDA and CDR2 SQIVND. The CDR3, from cysteine to phenylalanine, totals 13 residues. Sequencing covers 30 bases of the CDR3, shown here with the frame starting at base 1. Cut back by 1 base and 4 bases, the V and J ends lie 8 bases apart. Most CVID patients and most healthy controls were of Caucasian heritage. Heparinized peripheral whole blood samples of about 5 to 8.5 ml were obtained from each donor. Genomic DNA from adults with common variable immune deficiency (CVID) and from healthy adult controls was used to sequence TCRbeta CDR3 repertoires. The control group comprised some 22 healthy adult volunteers, some 12 female and roughly ten male, aged about 20 to 70 years with a mean age of approximately 35. To isolate peripheral blood mononuclear cells, diluted blood was subjected to density centrifugation over Hypaque 1077 or Ficoll-Paque. Genomic DNA was extracted from unsorted mononuclear cells by Qiagen column purification or by a centrifugation-based method.

For sequencing, equivalent amounts of genomic DNA were input from CVID and control samples. For every sample, a 60 bp segment covering the rearranged TCRbeta CDR3 region was amplified and then sequenced. TCRbeta amplification used the immunoSEQ assay, a bias-corrected multiplex PCR with high-throughput sequencing. Concerning the study's data processing: Every unique nucleotide sequence counted as a clone and was annotated with V, D and J genes, copy number and frequency. Sequences were labeled productive if in frame, and non-productive if out of frame or containing stop codons. As previously described, clonality was computed from Shannon's entropy. The predicted amino acid sequences of productive clones were used to derive the mean CDR3 Kyte-Doolittle hydropathy. Scaled V gene usage was hierarchically clustered using Manhattan distance and complete linkage with the R hclust function. Sharing of clones by CDR3 amino acid sequence was evaluated by resampling 12 repertoires per group over 100 rounds. The repertoires were searched for 60 to 75 published EBV-specific TCRbeta sequences and about 240 published CMV-specific TCRbeta sequences. A couple of CVID samples yielding fewer than 10,000 sequences were excluded from analysis, leaving 42 CVID repertoires. TCRdb holds this immuneACCESS table with in-frame rearrangements only. Some clones are missing; in checked studies, unresolved V genes explain under half, and the rest has no known cause. V and J calls and clone size are those listed in that table; D and trimming were worked out from the DNA. This sample was tabulated with roughly 60,000 clones, among which there are no singletons. The ten largest clonotypes hold more than 1.5% of the sample.

Sequences were obtained from peripheral blood mononuclear cells. This receptor was taken from a person aged 18 to 75 in good health. This sequence uses TRBV19 and TRBJ2-7, and possibly TRBD1, on 6 matching bases. The CDR3 bases that were read are TGTGCCAGTAGTATAGGTACAGGGTACGAG. This translates into CASSIGTGYE. The full CDR3 protein is CASSIGTGYEQYF.